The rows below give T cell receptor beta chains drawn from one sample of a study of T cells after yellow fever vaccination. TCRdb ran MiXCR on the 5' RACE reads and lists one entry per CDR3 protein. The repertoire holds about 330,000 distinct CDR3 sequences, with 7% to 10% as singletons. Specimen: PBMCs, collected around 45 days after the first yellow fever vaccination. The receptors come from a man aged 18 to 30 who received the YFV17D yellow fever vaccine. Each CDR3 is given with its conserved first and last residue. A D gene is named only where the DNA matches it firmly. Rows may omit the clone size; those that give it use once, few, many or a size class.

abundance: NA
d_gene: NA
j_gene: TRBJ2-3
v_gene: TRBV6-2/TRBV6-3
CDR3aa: CASSSTATGGDTQYF
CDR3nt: TGTGCCAGCAGTTCTACGGCCACCGGGGGAGATACGCAGTATTTT

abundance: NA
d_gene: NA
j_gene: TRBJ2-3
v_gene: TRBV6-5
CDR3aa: CASSYDPYTDTQYF
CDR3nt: TGTGCCAGCAGCTACGACCCCTACACAGATACGCAGTATTTT

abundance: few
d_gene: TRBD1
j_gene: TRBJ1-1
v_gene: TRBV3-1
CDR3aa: CASSQPTGADTEAFF
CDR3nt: TGTGCCAGCAGCCAACCGACAGGGGCAGACACTGAAGCTTTCTTT

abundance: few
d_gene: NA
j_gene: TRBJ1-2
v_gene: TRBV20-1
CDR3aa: CSARDQTGANYGYTF
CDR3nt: TGCAGTGCTAGAGACCAGACAGGAGCTAACTATGGCTACACCTTC

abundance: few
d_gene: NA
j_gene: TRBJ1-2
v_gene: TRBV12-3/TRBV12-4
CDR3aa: CASRSPISAGTEIFYGYTF
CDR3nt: TGTGCCAGCAGATCCCCAATTTCTGCCGGGACGGAGATCTTTTATGGCTACACCTTC

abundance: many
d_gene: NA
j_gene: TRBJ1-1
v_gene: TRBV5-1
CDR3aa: CASSQNWVADPRSSEAFF
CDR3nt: TGCGCCAGCAGCCAAAATTGGGTAGCGGACCCACGGTCCTCTGAAGCTTTCTTT

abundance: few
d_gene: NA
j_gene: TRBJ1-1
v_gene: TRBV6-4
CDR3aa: CASSDQKGEAFF
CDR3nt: TGTGCCAGCAGTGACCAGAAGGGGGAAGCTTTCTTT

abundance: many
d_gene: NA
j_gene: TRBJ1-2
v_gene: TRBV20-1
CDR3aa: CSASPGPAYGYTF
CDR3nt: TGCAGTGCTAGTCCGGGGCCGGCCTATGGCTACACCTTC

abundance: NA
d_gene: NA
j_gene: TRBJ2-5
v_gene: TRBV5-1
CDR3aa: CASSLSIQETQYF
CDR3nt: TGCGCCAGCAGCTTGAGTATTCAAGAGACCCAGTACTTC

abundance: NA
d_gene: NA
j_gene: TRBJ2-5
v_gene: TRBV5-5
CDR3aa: CASSLWGGGRETQYF
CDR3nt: TGTGCCAGCAGCTTGTGGGGAGGGGGAAGAGAGACCCAGTACTTC

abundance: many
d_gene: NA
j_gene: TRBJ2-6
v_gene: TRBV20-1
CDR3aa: CSARDSKMGANVLTF
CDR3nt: TGCAGTGCTAGAGATTCAAAGATGGGGGCCAACGTCCTGACTTTC

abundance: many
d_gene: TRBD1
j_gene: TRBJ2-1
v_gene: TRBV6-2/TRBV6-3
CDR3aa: CASSQTGVRNEQFF
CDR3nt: TGTGCCAGCAGCCAGACAGGGGTCCGCAATGAGCAGTTCTTC

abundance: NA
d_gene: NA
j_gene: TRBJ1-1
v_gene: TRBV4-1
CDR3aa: CASSQDSLSLVLGRLEHFEAFF
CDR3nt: TGCGCCAGCAGCCAAGATAGCCTGAGCCTGGTGCTGGGACGTCTTGAACACTTCGAAGCTTTCTTT

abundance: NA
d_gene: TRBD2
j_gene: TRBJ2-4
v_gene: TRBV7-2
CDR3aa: CASSLDPSGVPQYF
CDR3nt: TGTGCCAGCAGCTTAGATCCTAGCGGAGTCCCTCAGTACTTC

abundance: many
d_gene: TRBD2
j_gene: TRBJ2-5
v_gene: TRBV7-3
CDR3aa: CASSSGGETQYF
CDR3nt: TGTGCCAGTTCATCGGGGGGAGAGACCCAGTACTTC

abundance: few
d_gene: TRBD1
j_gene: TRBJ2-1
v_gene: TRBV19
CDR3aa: CASSRVGQNEQFF
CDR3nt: TGTGCCAGTAGTAGGGTGGGACAGAATGAGCAGTTCTTC

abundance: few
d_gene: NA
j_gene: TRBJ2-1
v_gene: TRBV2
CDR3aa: CASSAQNNEQFF
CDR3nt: TGTGCCAGCAGTGCCCAGAACAATGAGCAGTTCTTC

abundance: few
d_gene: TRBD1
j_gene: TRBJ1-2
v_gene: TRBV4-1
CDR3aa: CASSSYEGQGRINYGYTF
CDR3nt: TGCGCCAGCAGCTCATACGAAGGACAGGGGAGGATTAACTATGGCTACACCTTC

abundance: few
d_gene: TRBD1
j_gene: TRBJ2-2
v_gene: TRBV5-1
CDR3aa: CASSSNRGPSAGELFF
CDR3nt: TGCGCCAGCAGCTCAAACAGGGGACCGAGTGCCGGGGAGCTGTTTTTT

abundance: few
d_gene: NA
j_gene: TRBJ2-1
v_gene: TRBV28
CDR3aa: CASSLIGGLGDEQFF
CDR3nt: TGTGCCAGCAGTTTAATCGGGGGGCTAGGCGATGAGCAGTTCTTC

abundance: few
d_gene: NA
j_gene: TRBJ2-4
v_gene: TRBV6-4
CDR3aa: CASSERLAKNIQYF
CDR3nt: TGTGCCAGCAGTGAGCGGCTAGCCAAAAACATTCAGTACTTC